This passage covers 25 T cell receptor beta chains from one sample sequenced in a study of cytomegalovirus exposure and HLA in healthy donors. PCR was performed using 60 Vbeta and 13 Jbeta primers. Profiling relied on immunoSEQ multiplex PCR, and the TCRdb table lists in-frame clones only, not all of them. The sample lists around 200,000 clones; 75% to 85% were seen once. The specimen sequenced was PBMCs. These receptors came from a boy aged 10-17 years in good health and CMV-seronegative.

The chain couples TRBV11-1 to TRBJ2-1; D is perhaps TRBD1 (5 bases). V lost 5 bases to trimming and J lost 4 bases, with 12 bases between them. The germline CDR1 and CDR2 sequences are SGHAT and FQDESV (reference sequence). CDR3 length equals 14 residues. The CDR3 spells CASSTRQQYNEQFF. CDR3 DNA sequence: TGTGCCAGCAGCACCCGACAGCAATACAATGAGCAGTTCTTC.

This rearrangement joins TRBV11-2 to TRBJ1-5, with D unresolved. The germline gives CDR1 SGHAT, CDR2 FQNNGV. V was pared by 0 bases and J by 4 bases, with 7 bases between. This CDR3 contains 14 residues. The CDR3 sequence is CASSLDSGNQPQHF. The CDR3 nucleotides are TGTGCCAGCAGCTTAGATTCAGGAAATCAGCCCCAGCATTTT.

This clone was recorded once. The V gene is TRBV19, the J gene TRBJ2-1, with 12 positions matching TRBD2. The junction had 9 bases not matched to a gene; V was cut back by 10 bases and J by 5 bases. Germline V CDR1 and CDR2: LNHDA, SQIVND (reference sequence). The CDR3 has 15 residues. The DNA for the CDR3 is TGTGCCACCCAGGAGAGACTAGCGGGGGACAATGAGCAGTTCTTC. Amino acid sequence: CATQERLAGDNEQFF.

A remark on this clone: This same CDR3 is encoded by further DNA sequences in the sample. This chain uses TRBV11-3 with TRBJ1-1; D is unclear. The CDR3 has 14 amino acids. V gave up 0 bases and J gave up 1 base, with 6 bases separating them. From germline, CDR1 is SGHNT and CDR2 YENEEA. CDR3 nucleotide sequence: TGTGCCAGCAGCTTAGAGGGAGGGAACACTGAAGCTTTCTTT. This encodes CASSLEGGNTEAFF.

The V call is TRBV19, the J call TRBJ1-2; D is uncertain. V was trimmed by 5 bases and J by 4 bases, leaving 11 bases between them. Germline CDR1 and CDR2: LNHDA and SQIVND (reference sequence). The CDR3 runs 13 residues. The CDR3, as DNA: TGTGCCAGTAGTGAGTCTCGCGGCTATGGCTACACCTTC. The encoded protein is CASSESRGYGYTF.

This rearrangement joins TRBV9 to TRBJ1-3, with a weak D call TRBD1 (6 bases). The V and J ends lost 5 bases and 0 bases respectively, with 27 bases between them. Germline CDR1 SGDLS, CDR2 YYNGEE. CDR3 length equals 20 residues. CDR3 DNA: TGTGCCAGCAGTCCGGAGGGGGGGTCGTACCCCACCACCTCTGGAAACACCATATATTTT. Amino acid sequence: CASSPEGGSYPTTSGNTIYF.

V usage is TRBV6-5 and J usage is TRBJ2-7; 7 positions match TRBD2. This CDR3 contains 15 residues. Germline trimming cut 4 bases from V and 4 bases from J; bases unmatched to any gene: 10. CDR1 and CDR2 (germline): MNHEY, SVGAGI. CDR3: CASSFPGRGRYEQYF. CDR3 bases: TGTGCCAGCAGTTTCCCGGGGAGGGGAAGGTACGAGCAGTACTTC.

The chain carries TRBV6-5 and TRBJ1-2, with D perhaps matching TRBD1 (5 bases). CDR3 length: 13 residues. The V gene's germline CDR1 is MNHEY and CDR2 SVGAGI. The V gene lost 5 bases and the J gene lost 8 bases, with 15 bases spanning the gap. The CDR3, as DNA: TGTGCCAGCAGTAACACACGGAGGGGAGGCTACACCTTC. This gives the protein CASSNTRRGGYTF.

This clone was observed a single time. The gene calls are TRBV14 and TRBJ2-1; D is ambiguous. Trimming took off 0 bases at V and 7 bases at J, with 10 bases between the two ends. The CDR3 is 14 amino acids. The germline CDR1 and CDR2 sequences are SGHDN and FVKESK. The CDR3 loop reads CASSQDLVPNEQFF. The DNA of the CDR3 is TGTGCCAGCAGCCAAGATCTCGTCCCGAATGAGCAGTTCTTC.

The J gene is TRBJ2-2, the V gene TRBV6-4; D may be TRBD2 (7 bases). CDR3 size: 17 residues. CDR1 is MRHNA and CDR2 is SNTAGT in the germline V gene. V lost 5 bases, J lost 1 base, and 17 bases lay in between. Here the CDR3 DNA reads TGTGCCAGCAGTTCGCTCGGGGGGCGCGGGAACACCGGGGAGCTGTTTTTT. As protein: CASSSLGGRGNTGELFF.

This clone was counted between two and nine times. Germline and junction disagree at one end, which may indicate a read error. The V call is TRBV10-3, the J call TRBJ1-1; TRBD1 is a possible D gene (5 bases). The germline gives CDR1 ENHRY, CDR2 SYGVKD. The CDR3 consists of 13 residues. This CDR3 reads CATRGGVNPEAFF. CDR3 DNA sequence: TGTGCCACCCGGGGGGGGGTGAACCCTGAAGCTTTCTTT.

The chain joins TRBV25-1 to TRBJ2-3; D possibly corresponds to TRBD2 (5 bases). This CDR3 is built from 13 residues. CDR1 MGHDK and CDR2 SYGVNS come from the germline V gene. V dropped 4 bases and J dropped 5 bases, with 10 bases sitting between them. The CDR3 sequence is CASSGRKGDTQYF. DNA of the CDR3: TGTGCCAGCAGTGGGAGGAAGGGAGATACGCAGTATTTT.

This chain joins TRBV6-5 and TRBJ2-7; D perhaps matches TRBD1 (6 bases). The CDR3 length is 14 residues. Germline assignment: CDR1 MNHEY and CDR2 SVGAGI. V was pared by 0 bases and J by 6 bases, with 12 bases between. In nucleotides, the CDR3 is TGTGCCAGCAGTTACTCGCCAGGGGTGGTCGAGCAGTACTTC. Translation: CASSYSPGVVEQYF.

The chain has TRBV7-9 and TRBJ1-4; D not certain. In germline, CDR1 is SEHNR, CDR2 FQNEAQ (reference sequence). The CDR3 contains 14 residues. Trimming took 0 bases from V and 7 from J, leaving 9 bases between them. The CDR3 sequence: CASSLAGGSEKLFF. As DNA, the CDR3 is TGTGCCAGCAGCTTAGCCGGCGGGAGTGAAAAACTGTTTTTT. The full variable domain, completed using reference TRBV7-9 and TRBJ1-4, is DTGVSQNPRHKITKRGQNVTFRCDPISEHNRLYWYRQTLGQGPEFLTYFQNEAQLEKSRLLSDRFSAERPKGSFSTLEIQRTEQGDSAMYLCASSLAGGSEKLFFGSGTQLSVL.

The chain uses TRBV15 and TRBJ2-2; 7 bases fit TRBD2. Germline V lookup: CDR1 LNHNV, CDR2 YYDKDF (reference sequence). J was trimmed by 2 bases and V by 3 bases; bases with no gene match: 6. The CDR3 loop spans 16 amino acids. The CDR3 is CATSSPTSDNTGELFF. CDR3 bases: TGTGCCACCAGCAGCCCCACTAGCGATAACACCGGGGAGCTGTTTTTT.

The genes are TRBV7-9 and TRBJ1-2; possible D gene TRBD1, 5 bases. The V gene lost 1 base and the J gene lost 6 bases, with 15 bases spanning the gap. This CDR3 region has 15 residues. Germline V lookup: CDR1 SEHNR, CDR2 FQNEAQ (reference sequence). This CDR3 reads CASSLGAPGRNGYTF. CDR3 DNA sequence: TGTGCCAGCAGCTTAGGGGCCCCAGGGCGGAATGGCTACACCTTC.

The CDR3 sequence: CASSLGIAGMTGELFF. CDR3 coding DNA: TGTGCCAGCAGCCTTGGCATTGCGGGAATGACCGGGGAGCTGTTTTTT. This chain joins TRBV5-8 and TRBJ2-2; TRBD2 is a possible D gene (6 bases). Germline V CDR1 and CDR2: SGHTS, YDEGEE. Trimming took off 4 bases at V and 5 bases at J, with 18 bases between the two ends. The CDR3 totals 16 residues.

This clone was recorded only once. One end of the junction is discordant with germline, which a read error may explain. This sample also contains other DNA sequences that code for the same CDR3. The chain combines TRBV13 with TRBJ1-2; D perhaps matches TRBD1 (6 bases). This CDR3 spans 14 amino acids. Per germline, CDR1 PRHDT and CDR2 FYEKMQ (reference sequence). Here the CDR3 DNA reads TGTGCTAGCAGCCCTAGGGGCGGGGGCAATGGCTACACCTTC. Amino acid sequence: CASSPRGGGNGYTF.

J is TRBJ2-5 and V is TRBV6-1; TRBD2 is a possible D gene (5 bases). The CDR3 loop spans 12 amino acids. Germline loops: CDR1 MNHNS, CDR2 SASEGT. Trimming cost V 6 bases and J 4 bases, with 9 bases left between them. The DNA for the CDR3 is TGTGCCAGCAGGGTGAGGGCAGAGACCCAGTACTTC. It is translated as CASRVRAETQYF.

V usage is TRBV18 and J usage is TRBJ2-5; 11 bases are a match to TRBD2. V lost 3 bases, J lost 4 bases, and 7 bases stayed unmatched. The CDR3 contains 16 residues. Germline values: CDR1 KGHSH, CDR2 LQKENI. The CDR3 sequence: CASSPRTSGGGETQYF. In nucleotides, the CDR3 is TGTGCCAGCTCACCGCGCACTAGCGGGGGCGGAGAGACCCAGTACTTC.

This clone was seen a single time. The CDR3 DNA reads TGTGCCAGCTCTGTAGGGGGATTGGTAGGCTACACCTTC. Protein: CASSVGGLVGYTF. The chain combines TRBV6-5 with TRBJ1-2; D possibly corresponds to TRBD1 (6 bases). The CDR3 consists of 13 residues. Trimming cost V 8 bases and J 8 bases, with 18 bases left between them. Germline V gives CDR1 MNHEY, CDR2 SVGAGI.

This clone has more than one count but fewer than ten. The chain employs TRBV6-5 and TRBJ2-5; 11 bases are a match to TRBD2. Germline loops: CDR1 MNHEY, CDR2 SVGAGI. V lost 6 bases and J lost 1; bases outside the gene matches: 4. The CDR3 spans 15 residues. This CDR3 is CASRIAGGTQETQYF. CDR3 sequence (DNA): TGTGCCAGCAGGATAGCGGGGGGGACCCAAGAGACCCAGTACTTC.

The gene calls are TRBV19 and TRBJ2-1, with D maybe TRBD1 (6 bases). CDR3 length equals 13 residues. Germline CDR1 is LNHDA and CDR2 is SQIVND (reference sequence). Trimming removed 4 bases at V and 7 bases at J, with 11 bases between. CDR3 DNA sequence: TGTGCCAGTAGTACAGGACAGAATAATGAGCAGTTCTTC. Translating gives CASSTGQNNEQFF.

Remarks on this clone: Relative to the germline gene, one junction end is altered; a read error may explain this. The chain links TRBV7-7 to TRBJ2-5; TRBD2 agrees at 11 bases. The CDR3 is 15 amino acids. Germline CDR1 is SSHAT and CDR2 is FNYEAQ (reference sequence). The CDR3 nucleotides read TGTGCTAGCAGCTTGCTAGCGGGAGGCGGAGAGACCCAGTACTTC. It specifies CASSLLAGGGETQYF.

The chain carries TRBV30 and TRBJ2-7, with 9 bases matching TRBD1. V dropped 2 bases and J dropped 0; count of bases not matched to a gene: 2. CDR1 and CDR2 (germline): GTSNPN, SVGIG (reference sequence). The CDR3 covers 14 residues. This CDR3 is CAWSSTGGSYEQYF. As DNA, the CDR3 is TGTGCCTGGAGTTCGACAGGGGGCTCCTACGAGCAGTACTTC.